These 6 T cell receptor beta chains originate from one sample sequenced in a study of blood T cell repertoires in COVID-19. Generated by immunoSEQ multiplex PCR, the TCRdb table keeps only in-frame clones and is missing some. The sample shows roughly 200,000 clones, around 87% of them seen only once. The sample taken for sequencing was PBMCs or T cells enriched from blood (not recorded which). The source of these receptors is a woman aged 40 to 50 in a cohort exposed to, infected with or recovered from COVID-19 (not recorded which).

This chain uses TRBV7-2 with TRBJ1-1; no reliable D call. CDR3 size: 11 residues. The germline V gene has CDR1 SGHTA and CDR2 FQGNSA. Trimming removed 8 bases from V and 1 base from J, with 5 bases in between. CDR3 residues: CASGRNTEAFF. The CDR3 DNA follows: TGTGCCAGCGGGAGGAACACTGAAGCTTTCTTT.

The chain carries TRBV7-9 and TRBJ2-7; D may be TRBD2 (6 bases). Germline-derived CDR1 and CDR2 are SEHNR and FQNEAQ (reference sequence). This CDR3 spans 14 amino acids. V lost 4 bases and J 2 bases, leaving 12 bases between the germline ends. CDR3 in amino acids: CASSSGGTPYEQYF. In DNA, the CDR3 is TGTGCCAGCAGCTCCGGCGGGACTCCCTACGAGCAGTACTTC.

The V and J genes are TRBV19 and TRBJ1-5, with D tentatively TRBD1 (5 bases). Deletions cut 1 base from V and 3 bases from J, with 10 bases between. This CDR3 contains 15 residues. CDR1 and CDR2 (germline): LNHDA, SQIVND (reference sequence). CDR3 sequence: CASSIGGGDNQPQHF. CDR3 DNA sequence: TGTGCCAGTAGTATAGGGGGGGGAGACAATCAGCCCCAGCATTTT.

There are a few counts of this clone. The rearrangement joins TRBV29-1 to TRBJ2-1; D possibly corresponds to TRBD2 (7 bases). CDR3 length equals 12 residues. Germline V gene lookup returns CDR1 SQVTM and CDR2 ANQGSEA. The V and J ends lost 7 bases and 6 bases respectively, with 13 bases between them. This chain's CDR3 is CSAGGLGNEQFF. CDR3 bases: TGCAGCGCGGGGGGCCTCGGCAATGAGCAGTTCTTC.

The rearrangement uses TRBV7-9 and TRBJ1-3; possible D gene TRBD1, 6 bases. CDR1 SEHNR and CDR2 FQNEAQ come from the germline V gene (reference sequence). CDR3 length: 15 amino acids. V lost 6 bases and J lost 0, with 12 bases in between. The CDR3, as DNA: TGTGCCAGCAGAAGGGGACAACACTCTGGAAACACCATATATTTT. This translates into CASRRGQHSGNTIYF.

This sequence joins TRBV7-6 and TRBJ2-2, with 7 bases lining up with TRBD2. The CDR3 sequence is 18 residues long. Germline CDR1 reads SGHVS; CDR2 reads FNYEAQ. The J segment lost 0 bases and the V segment lost 5 bases, leaving 12 bases of the junction unmatched. CDR3 in DNA: TGTGCCAGCAGCCAAACCGTACTACGGGGGGCGAACACCGGGGAGCTGTTTTTT. It encodes CASSQTVLRGANTGELFF.